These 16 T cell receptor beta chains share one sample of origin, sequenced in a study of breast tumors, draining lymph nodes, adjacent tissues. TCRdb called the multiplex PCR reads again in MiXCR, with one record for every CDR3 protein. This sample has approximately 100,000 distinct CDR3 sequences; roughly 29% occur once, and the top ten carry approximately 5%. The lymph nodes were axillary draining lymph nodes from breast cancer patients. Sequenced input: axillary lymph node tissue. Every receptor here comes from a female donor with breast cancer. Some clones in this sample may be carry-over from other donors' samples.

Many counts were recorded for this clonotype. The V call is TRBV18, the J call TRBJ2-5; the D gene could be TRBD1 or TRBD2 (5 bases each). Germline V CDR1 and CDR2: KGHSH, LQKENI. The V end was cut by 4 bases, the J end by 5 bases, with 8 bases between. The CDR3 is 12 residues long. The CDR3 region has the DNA TGTGCCAGCTCACGGGACCGGGAGACCCAGTACTTC. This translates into CASSRDRETQYF.

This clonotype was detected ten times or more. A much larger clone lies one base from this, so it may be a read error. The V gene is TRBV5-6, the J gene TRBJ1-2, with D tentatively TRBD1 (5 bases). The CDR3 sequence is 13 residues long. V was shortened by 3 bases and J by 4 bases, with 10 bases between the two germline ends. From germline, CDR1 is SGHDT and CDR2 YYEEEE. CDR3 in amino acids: CASSYNGAYGYTF. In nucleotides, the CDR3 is TGTGCCAGCAGCTATAACGGGGCCTATGGCTACACCTTC.

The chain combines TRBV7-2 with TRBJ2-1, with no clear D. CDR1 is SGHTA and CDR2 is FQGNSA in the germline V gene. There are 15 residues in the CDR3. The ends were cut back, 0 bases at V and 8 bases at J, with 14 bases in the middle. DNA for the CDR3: TGTGCCAGCAGCTTAGCCTCCAAGGCCAGCTATGAGCAGTTCTTC. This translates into CASSLASKASYEQFF. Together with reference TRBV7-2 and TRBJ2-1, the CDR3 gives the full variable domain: GAGVSQSPSNKVTEKGKDVELRCDPISGHTALYWYRQSLGQGLEFLIYFQGNSAPDKSGLPSDRFSAERTGGSVSTLTIQRTQQEDSAVYLCASSLASKASYEQFFGPGTRLTVL.

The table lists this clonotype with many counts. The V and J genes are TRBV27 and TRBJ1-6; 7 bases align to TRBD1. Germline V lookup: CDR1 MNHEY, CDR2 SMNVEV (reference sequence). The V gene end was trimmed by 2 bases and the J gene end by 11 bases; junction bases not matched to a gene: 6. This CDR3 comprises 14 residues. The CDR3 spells CASSLQQGSAPLHF. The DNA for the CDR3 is TGTGCCAGCAGTTTACAACAGGGGTCGGCACCCCTCCACTTT.

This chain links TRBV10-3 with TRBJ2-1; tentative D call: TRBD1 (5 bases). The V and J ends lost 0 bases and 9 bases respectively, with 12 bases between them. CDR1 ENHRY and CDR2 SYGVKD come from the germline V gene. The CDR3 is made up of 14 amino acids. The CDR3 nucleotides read TGTGCCATCAGTGAGTCGAACGACAGTGCTGAGCAGTTCTTC. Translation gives CAISESNDSAEQFF.

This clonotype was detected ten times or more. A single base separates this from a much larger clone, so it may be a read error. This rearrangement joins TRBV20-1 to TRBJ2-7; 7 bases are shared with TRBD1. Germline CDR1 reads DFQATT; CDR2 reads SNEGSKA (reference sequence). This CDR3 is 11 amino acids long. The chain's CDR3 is CSPSGQAKLSF. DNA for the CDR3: TGCAGTCCTTCCGGACAGGCCAAATTGTCCTTC.

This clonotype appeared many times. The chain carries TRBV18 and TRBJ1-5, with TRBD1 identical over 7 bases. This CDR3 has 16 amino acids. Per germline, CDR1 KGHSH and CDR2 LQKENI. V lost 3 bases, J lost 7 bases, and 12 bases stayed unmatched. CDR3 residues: CASSPRVTGIPQPQHF. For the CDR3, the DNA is TGTGCCAGCTCACCTAGGGTGACAGGGATCCCCCAGCCCCAGCATTTT.

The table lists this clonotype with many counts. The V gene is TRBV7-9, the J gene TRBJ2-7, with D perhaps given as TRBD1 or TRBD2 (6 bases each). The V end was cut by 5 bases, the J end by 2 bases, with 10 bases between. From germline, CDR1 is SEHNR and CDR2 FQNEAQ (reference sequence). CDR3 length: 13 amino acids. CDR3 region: CASSARGPYEQYF. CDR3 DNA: TGTGCCAGCAGCGCACGGGGGCCCTACGAGCAGTACTTC.

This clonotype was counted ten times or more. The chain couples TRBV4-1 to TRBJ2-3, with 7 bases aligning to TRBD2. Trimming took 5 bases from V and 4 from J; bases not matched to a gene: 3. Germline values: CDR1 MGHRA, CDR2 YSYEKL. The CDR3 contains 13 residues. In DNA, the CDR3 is TGCGCCAGCAGCTGGAGCGGGGCAGATACGCAGTATTTT. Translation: CASSWSGADTQYF.

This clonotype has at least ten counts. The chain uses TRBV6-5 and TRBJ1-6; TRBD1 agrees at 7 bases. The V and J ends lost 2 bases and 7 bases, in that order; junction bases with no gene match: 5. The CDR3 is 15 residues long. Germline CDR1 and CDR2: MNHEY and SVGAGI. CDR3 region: CASSYRGPLNSPLHF. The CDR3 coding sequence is TGTGCCAGCAGTTACAGGGGGCCGCTGAATTCACCCCTCCACTTT.

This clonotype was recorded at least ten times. Written as DNA, the CDR3 is TGTGCCAGCAGCCAATCAGGGGAAGAGACCCAGTACTTC. It is translated as CASSQSGEETQYF. The chain joins TRBV4-2 to TRBJ2-5; D is possibly TRBD1 (6 bases). With 2 bases removed from V and 3 bases from J, the gap between germline ends came to 7 bases. CDR3 length: 13 amino acids. Germline V gene lookup returns CDR1 LGHNA and CDR2 YNFKEQ.

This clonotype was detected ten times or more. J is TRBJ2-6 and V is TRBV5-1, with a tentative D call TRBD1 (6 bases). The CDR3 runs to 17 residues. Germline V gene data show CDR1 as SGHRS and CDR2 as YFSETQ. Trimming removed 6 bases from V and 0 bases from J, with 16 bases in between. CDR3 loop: CASTRLGQPSGANVLTF. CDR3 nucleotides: TGCGCCAGCACCAGATTGGGACAACCCTCTGGGGCCAACGTCCTGACTTTC.

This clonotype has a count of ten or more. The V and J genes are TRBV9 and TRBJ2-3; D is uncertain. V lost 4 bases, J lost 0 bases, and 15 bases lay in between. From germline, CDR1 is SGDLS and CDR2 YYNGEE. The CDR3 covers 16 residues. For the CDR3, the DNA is TGTGCCAGCAGCCGAAACGTGGTGCCAAGCACAGATACGCAGTATTTT. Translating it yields CASSRNVVPSTDTQYF.

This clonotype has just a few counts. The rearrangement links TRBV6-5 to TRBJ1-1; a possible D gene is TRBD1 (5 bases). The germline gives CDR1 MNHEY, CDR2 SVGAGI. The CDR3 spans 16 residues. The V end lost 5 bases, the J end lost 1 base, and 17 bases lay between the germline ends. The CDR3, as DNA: TGTGCCAGCAGTAAATTTTCGGGACTCCCGAACACTGAAGCTTTCTTT. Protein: CASSKFSGLPNTEAFF.

The CDR3 protein is CASSARTGGSPLHF. CDR3 bases: TGTGCCAGCAGCGCGAGGACAGGGGGATCACCCCTCCACTTT. This rearrangement joins TRBV9 to TRBJ1-6; TRBD1 matches 10 bases. The CDR3 is 14 residues long. The junction had 4 bases not matched to a gene; V was cut back by 3 bases and J by 10 bases. Germline values: CDR1 SGDLS, CDR2 YYNGEE.

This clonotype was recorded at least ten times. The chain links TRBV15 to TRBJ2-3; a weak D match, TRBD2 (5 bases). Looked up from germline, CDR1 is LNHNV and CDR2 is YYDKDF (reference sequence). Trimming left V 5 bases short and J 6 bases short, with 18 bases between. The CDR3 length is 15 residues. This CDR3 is CATSWRLSSMDTQYF. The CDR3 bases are TGTGCCACCAGCTGGAGGCTTAGTTCCATGGATACGCAGTATTTT.